These T cell receptor beta chains were read from a single sample in a study of T cells in Graves' hyperthyroidism and ophthalmopathy. MiXCR, applied by TCRdb to the multiplex PCR reads, yields one record per CDR3 protein. Of around 620,000 distinct CDR3 sequences in the sample, 15% to 20% are singletons; the top ten hold 3.5% to 4%. The sample comprised blood. Receptors were obtained from a woman in her twenties or thirties with Graves' hyperthyroidism. The CDR3 runs from the conserved cysteine through the conserved F or W. The order of the fields is J gene, clone size, V gene, D gene, CDR3 protein, CDR3 DNA. D genes are given only for firm matches. Rows may omit the clone size; those that give it use once, few, many or a size class.

j_gene: TRBJ2-3; abundance: .; v_gene: TRBV7-8; d_gene: TRBD2; CDR3aa: CASSPQAGAVDTQYF; CDR3nt: TGTGCCAGCAGCCCCCAAGCGGGAGCCGTAGATACGCAGTATTTT
j_gene: TRBJ2-1; abundance: many; v_gene: TRBV6-1; d_gene: TRBD2; CDR3aa: CASSYFSGSYNEQFF; CDR3nt: TGTGCCAGCAGTTATTTCAGCGGGAGCTACAATGAGCAGTTCTTC
j_gene: TRBJ2-2; abundance: few; v_gene: TRBV19; d_gene: TRBD2; CDR3aa: CATLTGTSGSDTNTGELFF; CDR3nt: TGTGCCACCTTAACCGGGACTAGCGGCTCTGACACGAACACCGGGGAGCTGTTTTTT
j_gene: TRBJ2-1; abundance: many; v_gene: TRBV11-2; d_gene: .; CDR3aa: CASSLSTEYNEQFF; CDR3nt: TGTGCCAGCAGCTTAAGTACGGAGTACAATGAGCAGTTCTTC
j_gene: TRBJ2-3; abundance: many; v_gene: TRBV20-1; d_gene: TRBD2; CDR3aa: CALGAGGTDTQYF; CDR3nt: TGCGCTCTAGGGGCGGGAGGTACAGATACGCAGTATTTT
j_gene: TRBJ1-1; abundance: .; v_gene: TRBV9; d_gene: .; CDR3aa: CASSVGVEGLRNTEAFF; CDR3nt: TGTGCCAGCAGCGTAGGTGTGGAGGGACTCAGGAACACTGAAGCTTTCTTT
j_gene: TRBJ1-1; abundance: .; v_gene: TRBV19; d_gene: TRBD1; CDR3aa: CASSGRDRGTEAFF; CDR3nt: TGTGCCAGTAGTGGACGGGACAGGGGAACTGAAGCTTTCTTT
j_gene: TRBJ1-2; abundance: .; v_gene: TRBV5-1; d_gene: TRBD1; CDR3aa: CASSHYPGQDPRGYTF; CDR3nt: TGCGCCAGCAGCCACTATCCGGGACAGGACCCTAGGGGCTACACCTTC
j_gene: TRBJ1-1; abundance: .; v_gene: TRBV14; d_gene: .; CDR3aa: CASSQGPEAFF; CDR3nt: TGTGCCAGCAGCCAAGGGCCTGAAGCTTTCTTT
j_gene: TRBJ2-5; abundance: .; v_gene: TRBV20-1; d_gene: .; CDR3aa: CSARAPASRGPGETQYF; CDR3nt: TGCAGTGCTAGAGCCCCAGCGTCTCGGGGGCCAGGAGAGACCCAGTACTTC
j_gene: TRBJ2-1; abundance: few; v_gene: TRBV4-3; d_gene: TRBD2; CDR3aa: CASSQGLADHNEQFF; CDR3nt: TGCGCCAGCAGCCAGGGACTAGCGGACCACAATGAGCAGTTCTTC
j_gene: TRBJ2-1; abundance: many; v_gene: TRBV24-1; d_gene: TRBD2; CDR3aa: CATSADAGGLDEQFF; CDR3nt: TGTGCCACCAGTGCTGACGCGGGAGGGCTGGATGAGCAGTTCTTC
j_gene: TRBJ2-6; abundance: few; v_gene: TRBV5-1; d_gene: .; CDR3aa: CASGRGSGANVLTF; CDR3nt: TGCGCCAGCGGTAGGGGTTCTGGGGCCAACGTCCTGACTTTC
j_gene: TRBJ1-1; abundance: .; v_gene: TRBV19; d_gene: .; CDR3aa: CASSIGPVNTEAFF; CDR3nt: TGTGCCAGTAGTATAGGGCCAGTGAACACTGAAGCTTTCTTT
j_gene: TRBJ1-1; abundance: many; v_gene: TRBV6-5; d_gene: .; CDR3aa: CASSYSSFGEGTEAFF; CDR3nt: TGTGCCAGCAGTTACTCCTCCTTTGGGGAGGGAACTGAAGCTTTCTTT
j_gene: TRBJ2-3; abundance: few; v_gene: TRBV20-1; d_gene: .; CDR3aa: CSGTNTDTQYF; CDR3nt: TGCAGTGGGACTAACACAGATACGCAGTATTTT
j_gene: TRBJ2-7; abundance: few; v_gene: TRBV30; d_gene: TRBD1; CDR3aa: CAWNSGQGTYEQYF; CDR3nt: TGTGCCTGGAATTCGGGACAGGGGACCTACGAGCAGTACTTC
j_gene: TRBJ1-4; abundance: .; v_gene: TRBV5-1; d_gene: .; CDR3aa: CASSWSGSTNEKLFF; CDR3nt: TGCGCCAGCAGCTGGTCAGGGTCTACTAATGAAAAACTGTTTTTT
j_gene: TRBJ2-2; abundance: .; v_gene: TRBV5-8; d_gene: .; CDR3aa: CASSSTGTSNTGELFF; CDR3nt: TGTGCCAGCAGTTCGACCGGGACTTCGAACACCGGGGAGCTGTTTTTT
j_gene: TRBJ1-5; abundance: many; v_gene: TRBV28; d_gene: .; CDR3aa: CASSFAADNQPQHF; CDR3nt: TGTGCCAGCAGCTTCGCGGCAGACAATCAGCCCCAGCATTTT
j_gene: TRBJ1-4; abundance: many; v_gene: TRBV28; d_gene: TRBD1; CDR3aa: CASRTGATNEKLFF; CDR3nt: TGTGCCAGCAGAACAGGGGCAACTAATGAAAAACTGTTTTTT
j_gene: TRBJ1-1; abundance: .; v_gene: TRBV12-3/TRBV12-4; d_gene: TRBD1; CDR3aa: CASSARTGVRTEAFF; CDR3nt: TGTGCCAGCAGTGCTCGGACAGGGGTTCGGACTGAAGCTTTCTTT
j_gene: TRBJ2-3; abundance: many; v_gene: TRBV12-3/TRBV12-4; d_gene: .; CDR3aa: CASRPGSLADTQYF; CDR3nt: TGTGCCAGCAGACCCGGGAGCCTGGCAGATACGCAGTATTTT
j_gene: TRBJ1-2; abundance: many; v_gene: TRBV28; d_gene: .; CDR3aa: CASRETGYYGYTF; CDR3nt: TGTGCCAGCAGGGAAACAGGGTACTATGGCTACACCTTC
j_gene: TRBJ2-7; abundance: .; v_gene: TRBV2; d_gene: TRBD2; CDR3aa: CASIGLAGYHEQYF; CDR3nt: TGTGCCAGCATAGGACTAGCGGGGTATCACGAGCAGTACTTC
j_gene: TRBJ2-7; abundance: few; v_gene: TRBV20-1; d_gene: .; CDR3aa: CSARFEGHPLLGQYF; CDR3nt: TGCAGTGCTAGGTTCGAGGGACACCCCCTGTTAGGGCAGTACTTC
j_gene: TRBJ2-7; abundance: many; v_gene: TRBV5-1; d_gene: .; CDR3aa: CASTSKGETYEQYF; CDR3nt: TGCGCCAGCACCTCCAAAGGGGAGACCTACGAGCAGTACTTC
j_gene: TRBJ2-1; abundance: many; v_gene: TRBV10-3; d_gene: TRBD2; CDR3aa: CAISESRGLGRNEQFF; CDR3nt: TGTGCCATCAGTGAGTCTAGGGGACTAGGGCGGAATGAGCAGTTCTTC